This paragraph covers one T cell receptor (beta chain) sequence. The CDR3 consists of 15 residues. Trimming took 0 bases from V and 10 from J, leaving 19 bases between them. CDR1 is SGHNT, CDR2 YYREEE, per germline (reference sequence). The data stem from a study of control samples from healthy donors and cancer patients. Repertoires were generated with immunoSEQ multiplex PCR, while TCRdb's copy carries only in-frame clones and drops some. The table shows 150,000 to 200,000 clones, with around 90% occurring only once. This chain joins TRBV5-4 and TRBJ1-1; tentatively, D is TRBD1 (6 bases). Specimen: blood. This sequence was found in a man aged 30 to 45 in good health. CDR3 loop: CASSLAVHRGASAFF. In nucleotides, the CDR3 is TGTGCCAGCAGCTTGGCCGTGCATCGGGGGGCATCAGCTTTCTTT.